Presented here are 30 T cell receptor beta chains from one specimen sequenced in a study of T cell changes during pregnancy in multiple sclerosis. Repertoires were generated with immunoSEQ multiplex PCR, while TCRdb's copy carries only in-frame clones and drops some. The sample records fewer than 45,000 clones, roughly nine tenths being singletons. Sequences were derived from peripheral blood, sampled in the third trimester of pregnancy. These receptors were obtained from a female donor in good health, enrolled as a control in a pregnancy study.

The chain recombines TRBV4-2 with TRBJ2-1, with TRBD2 matching over 9 bases. The trim removed 1 base at V and 3 bases at J, leaving 4 bases unmatched. Germline assignment: CDR1 LGHNA and CDR2 YNFKEQ. This CDR3 region has 16 residues. CDR3 sequence: CASSQAASGDYNEQFF. The CDR3, as DNA: TGTGCCAGCAGCCAAGCGGCTAGCGGGGACTACAATGAGCAGTTCTTC.

This rearrangement joins TRBV14 to TRBJ2-7; perhaps TRBD2 as D (7 bases). The CDR3 covers 14 residues. Trimming cost V 4 bases and J 2 bases, with 12 bases left between them. CDR1 is SGHDN, CDR2 FVKESK, per germline. CDR3 nucleotides: TGTGCCAGCAGCCCCCGAGGGGGGGCCTACGAGCAGTACTTC. Translated: CASSPRGGAYEQYF.

A few counts support this clone. Here the CDR3 reads CASSDPREETQYF. The CDR3 nucleotides read TGTGCCAGCAGTGATCCCCGGGAAGAGACCCAGTACTTC. The rearrangement joins TRBV2 to TRBJ2-5; no clear D gene. The CDR3 extends over 13 amino acids. CDR1 and CDR2 (germline): SNHLY, FYNNEI. Trimming removed 3 bases at V and 3 bases at J, with 8 bases between.

For the CDR3, the DNA is TGTGCCAGCAGTGAAGACCGGGGGTGGCAGCCCCAGCATTTT. Its protein product is CASSEDRGWQPQHF. V usage is TRBV6-1 and J usage is TRBJ1-5; possible D gene TRBD1, 5 bases. The germline V and J ends were trimmed by 1 base and 7 bases, with 11 bases remaining between them. This CDR3 is built from 14 residues. The germline V gene encodes CDR1 MNHNS and CDR2 SASEGT.

This chain joins TRBV29-1 and TRBJ1-2; TRBD1 agrees at 7 bases. The V gene's germline CDR1 is SQVTM and CDR2 ANQGSEA. The CDR3 extends over 14 amino acids. Trimming took 4 bases from V and 0 from J; bases not matched to a gene: 5. The CDR3 region is CSVGQGPANYGYTF. The CDR3 coding sequence is TGCAGCGTTGGACAGGGACCAGCTAACTATGGCTACACCTTC.

V is TRBV2 and J is TRBJ2-7; 11 bases match TRBD1. J lost 4 bases, V lost 4 bases, and 12 bases had no gene match. The CDR3 totals 17 residues. In germline, CDR1 is SNHLY, CDR2 FYNNEI. CDR3 loop: CASSGLDRDRGGYEQYF. The CDR3 bases are TGTGCCAGCAGTGGACTAGACCGGGACAGGGGGGGGTACGAGCAGTACTTC.

The chain carries TRBV6-5 and TRBJ2-7; D remains unclear. Trimming took off 6 bases at V and 1 base at J, with 13 bases between the two ends. The CDR3 covers 14 residues. Germline V CDR1 and CDR2: MNHEY, SVGAGI. Here the CDR3 DNA reads TGTGCCAGCAGACCGCATGAGGAATCCTACGAGCAGTACTTC. Encoded protein: CASRPHEESYEQYF.

The CDR3 loop is CASSLGQDYEQYF. DNA for the CDR3: TGTGCCAGCAGCTTGGGACAGGATTACGAGCAGTACTTC. This chain links TRBV5-5 with TRBJ2-7, with TRBD1 as a possible D gene (6 bases). The CDR3 loop spans 13 amino acids. Germline CDR1 SGHKS, CDR2 YYEKEE (reference sequence). Trimming shortened V by 0 bases and J by 4 bases, and 8 bases separated the two germline ends.

This clone was observed a few times. The V gene is TRBV6-4, the J gene TRBJ1-2, with TRBD1 matching 7 bases. V was pared by 0 bases and J by 6 bases, with 1 base of the junction left unmatched. Per germline, CDR1 MRHNA and CDR2 SNTAGT. The length of the CDR3 is 13 residues. CDR3 nucleotides: TGTGCCAGCAGTGACTCACAGGGGAATGGCTACACCTTC. Translated, it gives CASSDSQGNGYTF.

The gene calls are TRBV19 and TRBJ1-5; D is perhaps TRBD1 (5 bases). The V end lost 3 bases, the J end lost 4 bases, and 10 bases lay between the germline ends. This CDR3 is built from 14 residues. The germline V gene has CDR1 LNHDA and CDR2 SQIVND (reference sequence). This CDR3 is CASSIQGGNQPQHF. CDR3 nucleotides: TGTGCCAGTAGTATCCAGGGAGGTAATCAGCCCCAGCATTTT.

The V gene is TRBV6-1, the J gene TRBJ1-3; tentatively, D is TRBD1 (6 bases). The germline V and J ends were trimmed by 7 bases and 1 base, with 14 bases remaining between them. CDR3 size: 15 residues. Per germline, CDR1 MNHNS and CDR2 SASEGT. The CDR3 region has the DNA TGTGCCAGCACGGCAGGGGTTCGGTCTGGAAACACCATATATTTT. Translation gives CASTAGVRSGNTIYF.

J is TRBJ2-1 and V is TRBV9; TRBD1 is a possible D gene (5 bases). V lost 3 bases to trimming and J lost 3 bases, with 7 bases between them. Germline CDR1 is SGDLS and CDR2 is YYNGEE. This CDR3 spans 13 amino acids. CDR3: CASSGTLYNEQFF. In nucleotides, the CDR3 is TGTGCCAGCAGCGGGACACTCTACAATGAGCAGTTCTTC.

This clone has only a few counts. The CDR3 DNA reads TGTGCCAGCAGCGTAGTGACAGAAGCGCAGTATTTT. Translated: CASSVVTEAQYF. This chain connects TRBV9 to TRBJ2-3, with TRBD1 as a possible D gene (5 bases). Germline values: CDR1 SGDLS, CDR2 YYNGEE. Between the trimmed V and J ends, which lost 0 bases and 10 bases, there was a span of 9 bases. This CDR3 has 12 residues.

This clone was counted between two and nine times. The chain couples TRBV4-2 to TRBJ2-4; 7 nucleotides line up with TRBD1. J lost 0 bases, V lost 3 bases, and 5 bases had no gene match. In germline, CDR1 is LGHNA, CDR2 YNFKEQ. CDR3 size: 16 residues. CDR3 in amino acids: CASSHSNRGAKNIQYF. The CDR3 DNA sequence: TGTGCCAGCAGCCACTCAAACAGGGGAGCCAAAAACATTCAGTACTTC.

The CDR3 DNA sequence: TGTGCCAGCAGCCCCGCCCCCCAGGGGAGCAATCAGCCCCAGCATTTT. It specifies CASSPAPQGSNQPQHF. The rearrangement joins TRBV7-9 to TRBJ1-5, with D possibly being TRBD1 (6 bases). This CDR3 contains 16 residues. Trimming removed 5 bases at V and 1 base at J, with 15 bases between. Per the germline V gene, CDR1 is SEHNR and CDR2 is FQNEAQ (reference sequence).

This chain links TRBV28 with TRBJ1-2; 7 nucleotides agree with TRBD1. Germline CDR1 and CDR2: MDHEN and SYDVKM. CDR3 length: 15 residues. Trimming at V came to 5 bases and at J to 0 bases, leaving 6 bases not matched to a gene. The CDR3 sequence is CASSDDRAANYGYTF. DNA for the CDR3: TGTGCCAGCAGTGACGACAGGGCGGCTAACTATGGCTACACCTTC.

This chain joins TRBV7-9 and TRBJ2-1; D remains ambiguous. V lost 0 bases and J 6 bases, leaving 6 bases between the germline ends. Germline V gives CDR1 SEHNR, CDR2 FQNEAQ (reference sequence). CDR3 length: 13 residues. The CDR3 region is CASSLAQANEQFF. The CDR3 region has the DNA TGTGCCAGCAGCTTAGCTCAGGCCAATGAGCAGTTCTTC.

The chain joins TRBV29-1 to TRBJ2-5, with TRBD1 matching over 8 bases. The CDR3 contains 14 residues. After removal of 2 bases from V and 5 bases from J, the junction contained 7 bases not matched to a gene. CDR1 SQVTM and CDR2 ANQGSEA come from the germline V gene. CDR3 loop: CSVERPGGWETQYF. The CDR3 DNA follows: TGCAGCGTTGAAAGGCCAGGGGGCTGGGAGACCCAGTACTTC.

The CDR3 is CAINNSTGRGEAFF. For the CDR3, the DNA is TGTGCCATCAACAATTCTACAGGGCGCGGTGAAGCTTTCTTT. J is TRBJ1-1 and V is TRBV10-3; D might be TRBD1 (6 bases). Deletions cut 7 bases from V and 7 bases from J, with 19 bases between. CDR1 and CDR2 (germline): ENHRY, SYGVKD. There are 14 residues in the CDR3.

The chain joins TRBV6-4 to TRBJ2-1; D possibly corresponds to TRBD1 (6 bases). Trimming stripped 1 base from V and 8 bases from J, with 12 bases between. CDR3 length: 14 amino acids. The germline V gene has CDR1 MRHNA and CDR2 SNTAGT. The CDR3 loop reads CASSDFSGADEQFF. The CDR3 DNA reads TGTGCCAGCAGTGACTTTTCAGGGGCAGATGAGCAGTTCTTC.

This clone has a single count. The rearrangement uses TRBV28 and TRBJ2-7; TRBD2 might be the D (5 bases). Looked up from germline, CDR1 is MDHEN and CDR2 is SYDVKM. With 8 bases removed from V and 0 bases from J, the gap between germline ends came to 14 bases. The CDR3 length is 14 residues. In DNA, the CDR3 is TGTGCCAGCGGACCGAGTGGGAGCTCCTACGAGCAGTACTTC. Encoded protein: CASGPSGSSYEQYF. Full variable domain (rest looked up from reference TRBV28 and TRBJ2-7): DVKVTQSSRYLVKRTGEKVFLECVQDMDHENMFWYRQDPGLGLRLIYFSYDVKMKEKGDIPEGYSVSREKKERFSLILESASTNQTSMYLCASGPSGSSYEQYFGPGTRLTVT.

CDR3 DNA: TGTGCCAGCAGCCCGGGGACTGGGCGGGAGGACCTTTACAATGAGCAGTTCTTC. Protein sequence: CASSPGTGREDLYNEQFF. The chain combines TRBV7-8 with TRBJ2-1, with 8 bases that match TRBD2. CDR3 length: 18 residues. The germline CDR1 and CDR2 sequences are SGHVS and FQNEAQ. The V segment lost 5 bases and the J segment 4 bases; nucleotides outside the gene matches: 16.

The gene calls are TRBV27 and TRBJ2-3; D is ambiguous. Germline CDR1 MNHEY, CDR2 SMNVEV (reference sequence). V lost 5 bases and J lost 2, with 8 bases in between. The CDR3 totals 13 residues. The CDR3 here is CASSLRNTDTQYF. The DNA of the CDR3 is TGTGCCAGCAGTCTCAGGAACACAGATACGCAGTATTTT.

The rearrangement links TRBV5-8 to TRBJ2-3; D is perhaps TRBD1 (5 bases). The CDR3 spans 15 residues. Trimming shortened V by 0 bases and J by 5 bases, and 13 bases separated the two germline ends. CDR1 is SGHTS and CDR2 is YDEGEE in the germline V gene. CDR3 sequence (DNA): TGTGCCAGCAGCTTGGATTTTATCCAGGGAGATACGCAGTATTTT. It specifies CASSLDFIQGDTQYF. Supplemented by reference TRBV5-8 and TRBJ2-3, the full variable domain reads EAGVTQSPTHLIKTRGQQATLRCSPISGHTSVYWYQQALGLGLQFLLWYDEGEERNRGNFPPRFSGRQFPNYSSELNVNALELEDSALYLCASSLDFIQGDTQYFGPGTRLTVL.

CDR3 region: CAISDIGSNQPQHF. CDR3 DNA: TGTGCCATCAGTGATATCGGTAGCAATCAGCCCCAGCATTTT. The chain carries TRBV10-3 and TRBJ1-5; D not certain. V was cut by 3 bases and J by 0 bases, with 6 bases left in between. The CDR3 covers 14 residues. Germline V gene lookup returns CDR1 ENHRY and CDR2 SYGVKD.

The CDR3 sequence is CASSIGVGTGGDAFF. The CDR3, as DNA: TGTGCCAGTAGTATAGGAGTCGGGACAGGGGGCGACGCTTTCTTT. The chain combines TRBV19 with TRBJ1-1; 12 bases match TRBD1. Germline V gives CDR1 LNHDA, CDR2 SQIVND (reference sequence). The CDR3 consists of 15 residues. The ends lost 1 base at V and 11 bases at J; junction bases unmatched: 8.

The V call is TRBV6-5, the J call TRBJ2-7, with 7 bases aligning to TRBD1. The CDR3 extends over 15 amino acids. The germline CDR1 and CDR2 sequences are MNHEY and SVGAGI. V was pared by 6 bases and J by 3 bases, with 11 bases of the junction left unmatched. CDR3 DNA: TGTGCCAGCAGCTCACAACAGGGGCCGGTCTACGAGCAGTACTTC. It is translated as CASSSQQGPVYEQYF.

The chain combines TRBV4-3 with TRBJ2-7; 9 bases match TRBD1. The CDR3 runs 15 residues. Germline loops: CDR1 LGHNA, CDR2 YSLEER. V lost 1 base to trimming and J lost 4 bases; unmatched junction nucleotides: 5. Written as DNA, the CDR3 is TGCGCCAGCAGCCAAGCCGGGACAGGGATGTACGAGCAGTACTTC. Residues: CASSQAGTGMYEQYF.

This clone appeared a single time. The J gene is TRBJ2-7, the V gene TRBV6-1; 11 bases match TRBD1. The CDR3 totals 14 residues. Per the germline V gene, CDR1 is MNHNS and CDR2 is SASEGT. Trimming removed 4 bases from V and 7 bases from J; junction bases left unmatched: 6. The CDR3: CASSGGQGVGEQYF. DNA for the CDR3: TGTGCCAGCAGTGGGGGACAGGGGGTTGGGGAGCAGTACTTC.

V gene TRBV10-3 combines with J gene TRBJ2-7; 7 positions match TRBD1. Germline V lookup: CDR1 ENHRY, CDR2 SYGVKD. Unmatched junction bases numbered 7, after V lost 1 base and J lost 7 bases. The CDR3 extends over 14 amino acids. Here the CDR3 reads CAISELTGKGEQYF. In DNA, the CDR3 is TGTGCCATCAGTGAGTTGACAGGGAAGGGAGAGCAGTACTTC.